These 23 T cell receptor beta chains were sequenced from one sample in a study of blood T cell repertoires in COVID-19. The method was immunoSEQ multiplex PCR; TCRdb's version includes in-frame clones alone and lacks a portion of them. This sample carries some 360,000 clones, 89% of them seen once, and the ten largest clones take around 4%. The sample consisted of peripheral blood. These receptors originate from a woman in her fifties or sixties with COVID-19, enrolled during active disease.

In DNA, the CDR3 is TGTGCCAGTAGTATATCTGGAGGTAACTATGGCTACACCTTC. Protein sequence: CASSISGGNYGYTF. This chain connects TRBV19 to TRBJ1-2; D is unresolved. Germline V gives CDR1 LNHDA, CDR2 SQIVND (reference sequence). CDR3 size: 14 residues. The V gene lost 2 bases and the J gene lost 1 base, with 8 bases spanning the gap.

This chain links TRBV24-1 with TRBJ1-1, with D tentatively TRBD1 (6 bases). The germline V and J ends were trimmed by 4 bases and 1 base, with 18 bases remaining between them. This CDR3 is built from 17 residues. The germline CDR1 and CDR2 sequences are KGHDR and SFDVKD. The chain's CDR3 is CATSDARTGHPNTEAFF. The CDR3 nucleotides read TGTGCCACCAGTGACGCTCGAACGGGACACCCGAACACTGAAGCTTTCTTT.

The gene calls are TRBV12-3 or TRBV12-4 and TRBJ2-1; D unresolved. This CDR3 has 11 amino acids. V was trimmed by 3 bases and J by 10 bases, leaving 7 bases between them. In DNA, the CDR3 is TGTGCCAGCAGTTTGGTGCGGGAGCAGTTCTTC. This translates into CASSLVREQFF.

CDR3 in amino acids: CASSPRELYGYTF. In nucleotides, the CDR3 is TGTGCCAGCAGCCCCCGGGAGCTCTATGGCTACACCTTC. V gene TRBV12-3 or TRBV12-4 combines with J gene TRBJ1-2; unclear D gene. V shed 6 bases and J shed 4 bases, with 12 bases lying between them. The CDR3 totals 13 residues.

The V call is TRBV10-3, the J call TRBJ2-1, with 11 bases that match TRBD2. The CDR3 consists of 15 residues. Per germline, CDR1 ENHRY and CDR2 SYGVKD. The trim removed 7 bases at V and 9 bases at J, leaving 11 bases unmatched. The CDR3 region is CAITSGTSGLGEQFF. Written as DNA, the CDR3 is TGTGCCATCACATCCGGGACTAGCGGTCTGGGTGAGCAGTTCTTC.

The chain uses TRBV29-1 and TRBJ2-2, with D perhaps matching TRBD1 (5 bases). V was cut by 4 bases and J by 6 bases, with 21 bases left in between. The CDR3 is made up of 16 amino acids. Germline V gene sequence: CDR1 SQVTM, CDR2 ANQGSEA. CDR3 bases: TGCAGCGTTGGGCATTCAGGGATGGAGTGGTCCGGGGAGCTGTTTTTT. It codes for CSVGHSGMEWSGELFF.

The genes are TRBV19 and TRBJ1-3; 11 positions agree with TRBD1. V was pared by 5 bases and J by 2 bases, with 5 bases of the junction left unmatched. This CDR3 has 16 residues. Germline CDR1 reads LNHDA; CDR2 reads SQIVND (reference sequence). The CDR3 reads CASSPGTGGTGNTIYF. The CDR3 bases are TGTGCCAGTAGTCCGGGGACAGGGGGAACTGGAAACACCATATATTTT. Full variable domain (outside the CDR3, taken from reference TRBV19 and TRBJ1-3): DGGITQSPKYLFRKEGQNVTLSCEQNLNHDAMYWYRQDPGQGLRLIYYSQIVNDFQKGDIAEGYSVSREKKESFPLTVTSAQKNPTAFYLCASSPGTGGTGNTIYFGEGSWLTVV.

The chain has TRBV7-2 and TRBJ1-1; D is uncertain. Germline V CDR1 and CDR2: SGHTA, FQGNSA. The CDR3 is 13 residues long. V shed 5 bases and J shed 1 base, with 8 bases lying between them. For the CDR3, the DNA is TGTGCCAGCAGCCGGGAACGGAACACTGAAGCTTTCTTT. The encoded protein is CASSRERNTEAFF.

This chain links TRBV3-1 (or the pseudogene TRBV3-2) with TRBJ2-7, with 13 bases fitting TRBD2. V was pared by 4 bases and J by 3 bases, with 3 bases of the junction left unmatched. CDR3 length: 15 amino acids. The germline V gene has CDR1 LGHDT and CDR2 YNNKEL (reference sequence). The CDR3 loop reads CASSRGTSGVYEQYF. CDR3 DNA sequence: TGTGCCAGCAGCCGGGGGACTAGCGGGGTCTACGAGCAGTACTTC.

This clone has a single count. V gene TRBV9 combines with J gene TRBJ2-1, with 12 bases lining up with TRBD2. Germline V lookup: CDR1 SGDLS, CDR2 YYNGEE. The J segment lost 7 bases and the V segment lost 4 bases, leaving 9 bases of the junction unmatched. The CDR3 covers 16 residues. The CDR3 DNA is TGTGCCAGCAGCCCCCAGACTAGCGGGGGAAGGAATGAGCAGTTCTTC. Its translation: CASSPQTSGGRNEQFF.

This sequence joins TRBV18 and TRBJ1-1; D is possibly TRBD1 (6 bases). V dropped 7 bases and J dropped 1 base, with 7 bases sitting between them. The CDR3 totals 12 residues. The V gene's germline CDR1 is KGHSH and CDR2 LQKENI. For the CDR3, the DNA is TGTGCCAGCTTACAGGGGAACACTGAAGCTTTCTTT. Encoded protein: CASLQGNTEAFF.

CDR3 sequence: CASSQLSSGLGQPQHF. The CDR3 DNA is TGTGCCAGCAGCCAATTGAGTTCAGGGCTCGGTCAGCCCCAGCATTTT. This chain uses TRBV16 with TRBJ1-5; the D gene is possibly TRBD1 (5 bases). Germline CDR1 is KGHSY and CDR2 is FQNENV. Trimming left V 1 base short and J 6 bases short, with 16 bases between. This CDR3 region has 16 residues. The full variable domain, completed using reference TRBV16 and TRBJ1-5, is GEEVAQTPKHLVRGEGQKAKLYCAPIKGHSYVFWYQQVLKNEFKFLISFQNENVFDETGMPKERFSAKCLPNSPCSLEIQATKLEDSAVYFCASSQLSSGLGQPQHFGDGTRLSIL.

The rearrangement joins TRBV27 to TRBJ1-6, with D perhaps TRBD1 (5 bases). Per germline, CDR1 MNHEY and CDR2 SMNVEV (reference sequence). This CDR3 is built from 14 residues. V lost 4 bases to trimming and J lost 4 bases, with 8 bases between them. The CDR3 bases are TGTGCCAGCAGTTCCGGACAATATAATTCACCCCTCCACTTT. It encodes CASSSGQYNSPLHF.

The rearrangement links TRBV7-9 to TRBJ2-3; TRBD2 is a possible D gene (6 bases). V lost 6 bases and J 0 bases, leaving 19 bases between the germline ends. Looked up from germline, CDR1 is SEHNR and CDR2 is FQNEAQ (reference sequence). The CDR3 consists of 17 residues. Here the CDR3 reads CASSFPGLASSTDTQYF. The CDR3 bases are TGTGCCAGCAGTTTTCCGGGACTGGCGTCTAGCACAGATACGCAGTATTTT.

The rearrangement joins TRBV2 to TRBJ1-4; D is uncertain. This CDR3 is built from 11 residues. The V end was cut by 4 bases, the J end by 6 bases, with 3 bases between. CDR1 is SNHLY and CDR2 is FYNNEI in the germline V gene. The CDR3 protein is CASSAYEKLFF. The CDR3 DNA sequence: TGTGCCAGCAGTGCTTATGAAAAACTGTTTTTT.

This clone was seen a single time. The chain uses TRBV10-1 and TRBJ2-7, with D maybe TRBD2 (5 bases). The CDR3 is made up of 14 amino acids. From germline, CDR1 is WNHNN and CDR2 SYGVQD (reference sequence). The V gene lost 6 bases and the J gene lost 1 base, with 13 bases spanning the gap. Here the CDR3 reads CASSPVPGSYEQYF. The CDR3 nucleotides are TGCGCCAGCAGCCCAGTCCCGGGATCCTACGAGCAGTACTTC.

The chain has TRBV6-5 and TRBJ1-6; D not certain. The CDR3 extends over 16 amino acids. Germline loops: CDR1 MNHEY, CDR2 SVGAGI. Trimming stripped 2 bases from V and 7 bases from J, with 15 bases between. The CDR3 DNA sequence: TGTGCCAGCAGTTACCCAAGGGAGTCGGGCAATTCACCCCTCCACTTT. Translating it yields CASSYPRESGNSPLHF.

The rearrangement joins TRBV5-1 to TRBJ1-5; no reliable D call. CDR3 length equals 16 residues. Trimming left V 2 bases short and J 1 base short, with 13 bases between. CDR1 and CDR2 (germline): SGHRS, YFSETQ. CDR3 in amino acids: CASSFEPLPSNQPQHF. CDR3 coding DNA: TGCGCCAGCAGCTTTGAACCACTCCCCAGCAATCAGCCCCAGCATTTT. Using reference TRBV5-1 and TRBJ1-5 for the parts outside the CDR3, the full variable domain is KAGVTQTPRYLIKTRGQQVTLSCSPISGHRSVSWYQQTPGQGLQFLFEYFSETQRNKGNFPGRFSGRQFSNSRSEMNVSTLELGDSALYLCASSFEPLPSNQPQHFGDGTRLSIL.

The rearrangement joins TRBV5-6 to TRBJ2-1; a possible D gene is TRBD2 (5 bases). CDR1 SGHDT and CDR2 YYEEEE come from the germline V gene. The CDR3 runs to 12 residues. Trimming pared 5 bases from V and 15 bases from J, leaving 18 bases between. CDR3 in DNA: TGTGCCAGCAGTTTTAATAGCCCGGAGGCGTTCTTC. Protein: CASSFNSPEAFF.

The rearrangement joins TRBV5-4 to TRBJ2-3; 8 positions agree with TRBD2. This CDR3 comprises 15 residues. The germline CDR1 and CDR2 sequences are SGHNT and YYREEE (reference sequence). After removal of 4 bases from V and 0 bases from J, the junction contained 4 bases not matched to a gene. The DNA for the CDR3 is TGTGCCAGCAGCCCCCTAGCGGGTAGCACAGATACGCAGTATTTT. Translated: CASSPLAGSTDTQYF.

The rearrangement uses TRBV15 and TRBJ1-5; the D gene is possibly TRBD1 (6 bases). This CDR3 comprises 17 residues. CDR1 and CDR2 from the germline V gene are LNHNV and YYDKDF (reference sequence). The V and J ends lost 0 bases and 0 bases respectively, with 12 bases between them. The CDR3 nucleotides read TGTGCCACCAGCAGAGACGGGACACCTTATAGCAATCAGCCCCAGCATTTT. This gives the protein CATSRDGTPYSNQPQHF.

This chain links TRBV28 with TRBJ1-4; the match to TRBD1 covers 9 bases. This CDR3 spans 16 amino acids. Germline CDR1 is MDHEN and CDR2 is SYDVKM. V gave up 5 bases and J gave up 3 bases; unmatched junction bases: 7. The CDR3 spells CASSRTGALSNEKLFF. CDR3 coding DNA: TGTGCCAGCAGTCGGACAGGGGCCTTGTCTAATGAAAAACTGTTTTTT.

This chain joins TRBV6-5 and TRBJ1-2, with a tentative D call TRBD1 (6 bases). Germline assignment: CDR1 MNHEY and CDR2 SVGAGI. Trimming pared 5 bases from V and 4 bases from J, leaving 17 bases between. The CDR3 covers 15 residues. CDR3 region: CASSPRTALGYGYTF. The DNA for the CDR3 is TGTGCCAGCAGTCCACGGACAGCCCTCGGCTATGGCTACACCTTC.